This T cell receptor beta chain was sequenced for a study of shared clonotypes between healthy human individuals. CD45RO-negative, CCR7-positively selected cells formed the naive CD8 fraction, excluding terminally differentiated effector memory CD45RA+ cells. Assay used: immunoSEQ multiplex PCR; TCRdb lists only in-frame clones, some missing. Among about 2 million clones, about 95% were seen once, and the ten largest hold about 1.1%. V lost 4 bases and J 0 bases, leaving 19 bases between the germline ends. The germline V gene has CDR1 SEHNR and CDR2 FQNEAQ (reference sequence). The CDR3 contains 19 residues.

The chain recombines TRBV7-9 with TRBJ2-6; the D is unclear. The specimen was naive CD8+ T cells sorted from blood. This receptor was obtained from a man younger than 35 in good health. CDR3 bases: TGTGCCAGCAGCTCCCAAGAACCCTTAGCTCACTCTGGGGCCAACGTCCTGACTTTC. Translated: CASSSQEPLAHSGANVLTF.